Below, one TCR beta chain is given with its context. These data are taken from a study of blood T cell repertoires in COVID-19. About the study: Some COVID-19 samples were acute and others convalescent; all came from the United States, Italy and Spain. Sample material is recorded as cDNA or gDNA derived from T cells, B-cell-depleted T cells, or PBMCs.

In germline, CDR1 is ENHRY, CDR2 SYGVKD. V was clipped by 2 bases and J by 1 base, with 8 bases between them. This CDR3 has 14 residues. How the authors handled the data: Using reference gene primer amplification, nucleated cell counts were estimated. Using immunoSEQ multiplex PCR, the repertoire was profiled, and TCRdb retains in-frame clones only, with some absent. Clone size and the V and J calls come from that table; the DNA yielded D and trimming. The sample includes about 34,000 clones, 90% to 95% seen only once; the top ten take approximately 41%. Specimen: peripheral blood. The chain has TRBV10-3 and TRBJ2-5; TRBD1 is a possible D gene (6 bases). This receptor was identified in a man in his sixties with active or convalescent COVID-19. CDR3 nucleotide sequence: TGTGCCATCAGTGAGACAGGGTCCCAAGAGACCCAGTACTTC. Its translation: CAISETGSQETQYF.